This passage covers 11 T cell receptor beta chains from one sample sequenced in a study of blood T cell repertoires in COVID-19. Generated by immunoSEQ multiplex PCR, the TCRdb table keeps only in-frame clones and is missing some. The sample has about 240,000 clones; roughly 80% are singletons. What was sequenced was peripheral blood. Source of these receptors: a woman of 80 years or more with COVID-19, enrolled during active disease.

The chain employs TRBV15 and TRBJ1-5; D is unresolved. Trimming cost V 0 bases and J 0 bases, with 9 bases left between them. The CDR3 totals 16 residues. Germline V gene sequence: CDR1 LNHNV, CDR2 YYDKDF (reference sequence). The CDR3 region has the DNA TGTGCCACCAGCAGAGATCACAGTTATAGCAATCAGCCCCAGCATTTT. This sequence encodes CATSRDHSYSNQPQHF.

J is TRBJ1-5 and V is TRBV28, with 9 bases aligning to TRBD1. V lost 5 bases to trimming and J lost 4 bases; unmatched junction nucleotides: 15. The CDR3 covers 18 residues. Germline V gene lookup returns CDR1 MDHEN and CDR2 SYDVKM. In nucleotides, the CDR3 is TGTGCCAGCAGTCCCGACAGGGGGGGAACGGCTGGGAATCAGCCCCAGCATTTT. Its translation is CASSPDRGGTAGNQPQHF.

The gene calls are TRBV5-1 and TRBJ1-1; 7 bases are shared with TRBD1. Germline V gene sequence: CDR1 SGHRS, CDR2 YFSETQ. The CDR3 has 17 amino acids. The V and J ends lost 0 bases and 10 bases, in that order; junction bases with no gene match: 18. CDR3 nucleotides: TGCGCCAGCAGCTTGGAAGGAGGAGGACAGGCAGCGGGTGTAGCTTTCTTT. Its protein is CASSLEGGGQAAGVAFF.

This clone was detected only a few times. The CDR3 DNA reads TGTGCCAGTAGTGCCTCCGGGACCGCCGGGAGGGGCTACACCTTC. This translates into CASSASGTAGRGYTF. V gene TRBV19 combines with J gene TRBJ1-2; D may be TRBD1 (5 bases). CDR3 size: 15 residues. V was shortened by 5 bases and J by 8 bases, with 21 bases between the two germline ends. CDR1 and CDR2 (germline): LNHDA, SQIVND (reference sequence).

The chain recombines TRBV4-3 with TRBJ2-4; 7 bases are a match to TRBD2. CDR1 LGHNA and CDR2 YSLEER come from the germline V gene. The CDR3 extends over 16 amino acids. With 1 base clipped from V and 0 bases from J, the junction kept 3 bases outside the gene matches. Here the CDR3 reads CASSQASGLAKNIQYF. Written as DNA, the CDR3 is TGCGCCAGCAGCCAAGCTAGCGGTTTAGCCAAAAACATTCAGTACTTC.

CDR3 region: CASSLEGLSTDTQYF. The CDR3 nucleotides are TGTGCCAGCAGCTTAGAGGGACTTTCCACAGATACGCAGTATTTT. The V and J genes are TRBV7-9 and TRBJ2-3; D may be TRBD2 (6 bases). The germline CDR1 and CDR2 sequences are SEHNR and FQNEAQ (reference sequence). Between the trimmed V and J ends, which lost 1 base and 2 bases, there was a span of 10 bases. The CDR3 consists of 15 residues.

The V and J genes are TRBV7-2 and TRBJ1-2; D gene ambiguous. Germline lookup yields CDR1 SGHTA and CDR2 FQGNSA. Trimming left V 4 bases short and J 2 bases short, with 11 bases between. The CDR3 totals 14 residues. CDR3 sequence (DNA): TGTGCCAGCAGCTCTCAGGCCTTAAACTATGGCTACACCTTC. Translating gives CASSSQALNYGYTF.

The CDR3: CASTVRWRSNQPQHF. In nucleotides, the CDR3 is TGTGCCAGTACCGTACGGTGGAGGAGCAATCAGCCCCAGCATTTT. This chain uses TRBV19 with TRBJ1-5, with D unclear. V shed 7 bases and J shed 1 base, with 14 bases lying between them. CDR1 and CDR2 from the germline V gene are LNHDA and SQIVND (reference sequence). The CDR3 covers 15 residues. Combining the CDR3 with reference TRBV19 and TRBJ1-5 gives the whole variable domain DGGITQSPKYLFRKEGQNVTLSCEQNLNHDAMYWYRQDPGQGLRLIYYSQIVNDFQKGDIAEGYSVSREKKESFPLTVTSAQKNPTAFYLCASTVRWRSNQPQHFGDGTRLSIL.

The chain employs TRBV7-2 and TRBJ1-2; D gene unclear. CDR1 and CDR2 from the germline V gene are SGHTA and FQGNSA. V was trimmed by 0 bases and J by 1 base, leaving 6 bases between them. The CDR3 has 14 amino acids. The CDR3, as DNA: TGTGCCAGCAGCTTAGCAGTCAGTAACTATGGCTACACCTTC. Translated, it gives CASSLAVSNYGYTF.

V is TRBV19 and J is TRBJ2-3; TRBD2 aligns across 12 bases. CDR3 length: 14 amino acids. CDR1 and CDR2 (germline): LNHDA, SQIVND (reference sequence). After removal of 6 bases from V and 5 bases from J, the junction contained 3 bases not matched to a gene. DNA of the CDR3: TGTGCCAGTAGGCCACTAGCGGGAGGAGATACGCAGTATTTT. Amino acids: CASRPLAGGDTQYF.

V is TRBV25-1 and J is TRBJ1-2; D might be TRBD1 (5 bases). With 2 bases removed from V and 5 bases from J, the gap between germline ends came to 12 bases. Germline-derived CDR1 and CDR2 are MGHDK and SYGVNS. The CDR3 is made up of 14 amino acids. The CDR3 is CASSEQGRTYGYTF. The CDR3 bases are TGTGCCAGCAGTGAACAGGGCAGAACATATGGCTACACCTTC.